Sequencing of this T cell receptor beta chain was carried out in a study of Tregs in tolerant kidney transplant recipients. Unstimulated Tregs (CD4+CD25+CD127-) and CD4+CD25- non-Tregs were sorted from PBMCs. The protocol was immunoSEQ multiplex PCR, while the TCRdb copy is restricted to in-frame clones and leaves out a portion. Seen in this sample are 45,000 to 55,000 clones; the ten most common clones hold around 0.8%. Sample: CD4+ T cells from blood, taken before the transplant. The receptor was isolated from a human donor who received a combined kidney and bone marrow transplant.

CDR3 in amino acids: CASSPGQVVAPLHF. CDR3 bases read: TGTGCCAGCAGCCCGGGACAGGTAGTTGCACCC. This chain joins TRBV7-2 and TRBJ1-6; 8 nucleotides agree with TRBD1. With the read ending 3 residues before the CDR3 end, the germline J gene is used to fill in that end. With 5 bases clipped from V and 11 bases from J, the junction kept 8 bases outside the gene matches. CDR1 SGHTA and CDR2 FQGNSA come from the germline V gene. The length of the CDR3 is 14 residues.